This T cell receptor (beta chain) was recorded in a study of T cell changes during pregnancy in multiple sclerosis. Clones were read by immunoSEQ multiplex PCR, and TCRdb kept only the in-frame ones, dropping some. Of 60,000 to 65,000 clones listed, around 90% are singletons. J was trimmed by 7 bases and V by 3 bases; bases with no gene match: 9. In germline, CDR1 is MDHEN, CDR2 SYDVKM. The CDR3 consists of 16 residues. This clone was seen just once. The chain has TRBV28 and TRBJ2-1, with 10 bases identical to TRBD2. The sample consisted of peripheral blood, taken in the second trimester of pregnancy. This TCR came from a female donor in good health, enrolled as a control in a pregnancy study. CDR3 DNA: TGTGCCAGCAGTTTGGGGGCTAGCGGGAGTTTTAATGAGCAGTTCTTC. Amino acid sequence: CASSLGASGSFNEQFF.